This T cell receptor (beta chain) was captured by sequencing in a study of blood T cell repertoires in COVID-19 (TCRdb year 2020). Study-wide context: Samples covering the acute and convalescent phases of COVID-19 were provided by collaborators in the United States, Italy and Spain. Where HLA class I and class II types were available, the types were taken from metadata supplied by the sample provider, not from assay-based typing. The dataset comprised deeply sampled blood TCRbeta repertoires from subjects exposed to, actively infected with, or recovered from COVID-19. The material from the prospective study consisted of cDNA or gDNA derived from T cells, B-cell-depleted T cells, or PBMCs. Sample metadata almost always included a de-identified subject ID, COVID-19 status, age in years and sex. The samples were drawn from the first 160 participants of the ongoing ImmuneRACE study and from over 950 subjects provided by 6 global collaborators. The repertoires were released in a freely available public database intended as a resource for research on the immune response to SARS-CoV-2.

TCRbeta CDR3 regions were amplified from genomic DNA by means of the immunoSEQ Assay, a bias-controlled multiplex PCR. On the study's bioinformatics: Nucleated cell counts per sample were estimated from amplification of reference gene primers within the assay. To quantify the absolute abundance of each unique TCRbeta CDR3 rearrangement, sequence reads were collapsed and filtered. Productive Simpson clonality was computed per sample as the square root of Simpson's diversity index over productive rearrangements. Not all clones reach the TCRdb copy of this immuneACCESS table, which keeps in-frame sequences only. Checked studies attribute under half of the gap to unresolved V genes and leave the rest unexplained. V and J calls and clone size are copied from that table; D and trimming were computed from the DNA. Recorded for this sample are about 160,000 clones; around 84% of them occurred a single time. The top ten hold about 2% of the sample.

The table lists this clone with a count of one. Its antigen is not yet known. No base qualities exist here, and no much larger clone lies one base off it. The paper's findings and limits, for the study overall: Clinical and demographic metadata were provided uncurated, with the amount varying by source and participant.

The collaborating institutions used their own protocols to collect whole blood in K2EDTA tubes. Collaborator samples were shipped for TCRbeta analysis as frozen whole blood, isolated PBMCs, or DNA extracted from either sample type. Sequencing was done on a sample of peripheral blood. This receptor was taken from a man in his 70s with acute or convalescent COVID-19.

The DNA is as follows: TGCGCCAGCAGTTGGGGACAGGGAAGTATGGACGAGCAGTACTTC. Its protein product is CASSWGQGSMDEQYF. This receptor chain uses TRBV5-1 and TRBJ2-7; 9 bases in the middle match TRBD1. Based on the germline V gene, the CDR1 and CDR2 sequences are SGHRS and YFSETQ. The cysteine opens and the phenylalanine closes a CDR3 of 15 amino acids. Only CDR3 DNA remains: 45 bases, in frame from the first base. Trimming accounts for 5 bases at V and 5 bases at J, while the number of junction bases matched to no gene is 11. Reference TRBV5-1 and TRBJ2-7 proteins supply the regions before and after the CDR3; the full variable domain is: KAGVTQTPRYLIKTRGQQVTLSCSPISGHRSVSWYQQTPGQGLQFLFEYFSETQRNKGNFPGRFSGRQFSNSRSEMNVSTLELGDSALYLCASSWGQGSMDEQYFGPGTRLTVT.